These 28 T cell receptor beta chains originate from one sample sequenced in a study of shared clonotypes between healthy human individuals. The naive CD8 population came from CD45RO-negative cells selected for CCR7, without terminally differentiated effector memory CD45RA+ cells. Clones were read by immunoSEQ multiplex PCR, and TCRdb kept only the in-frame ones, dropping some. The table has millions of clones, about 93% seen once; the top ten hold under 2%. Source material: naive CD8+ T cells from PBMCs. These receptors were taken from a man aged 18 to 30 in good health. Some clones in this sample may be carry-over from other donors' samples.

The V call is TRBV6-5, the J call TRBJ2-1; weak D call: TRBD2 (6 bases). This CDR3 comprises 14 residues. The V and J ends lost 0 bases and 8 bases respectively, with 11 bases between them. The germline V gene has CDR1 MNHEY and CDR2 SVGAGI. CDR3 DNA: TGTGCCAGCAGTTACTCGAAGGCGGGGTATGAGCAGTTCTTC. Translated: CASSYSKAGYEQFF.

Details on this clone: Within the sample, other DNA sequences also encode this same CDR3. In DNA form, the CDR3 reads TGTGCCAGCAGTTTGCGAGGGAGCTACGAGCAGTACTTC. This encodes CASSLRGSYEQYF. The rearrangement links TRBV27 to TRBJ2-7, with a weak D call TRBD2 (5 bases). The V gene's germline CDR1 is MNHEY and CDR2 SMNVEV (reference sequence). CDR3 length equals 13 residues. The V end was cut by 3 bases, the J end by 3 bases, with 9 bases between.

The chain uses TRBV29-1 and TRBJ2-5; 7 bases are a match to TRBD1. CDR3 size: 16 residues. V gave up 8 bases and J gave up 3 bases; unmatched junction bases: 18. Germline CDR1 reads SQVTM; CDR2 reads ANQGSEA. CDR3 nucleotide sequence: TGCAGCACTGTTGGTGGACAGGCCACCAGGGAAGAGACCCAGTACTTC. Encoded protein: CSTVGGQATREETQYF.

The rearrangement joins TRBV5-5 to TRBJ2-3; 7 bases line up with TRBD2. The germline V gene has CDR1 SGHKS and CDR2 YYEKEE (reference sequence). With 4 bases clipped from V and 4 bases from J, the junction kept 9 bases outside the gene matches. This CDR3 contains 15 residues. The CDR3 DNA sequence: TGTGCCAGCAGCCTCCTAGTGGGGGGGGCAGATACGCAGTATTTT. Protein sequence: CASSLLVGGADTQYF.

This sequence joins TRBV9 and TRBJ1-3, with a possible D match to TRBD1 (5 bases). The V end was cut by 5 bases, the J end by 4 bases, with 16 bases between. Looked up from germline, CDR1 is SGDLS and CDR2 is YYNGEE. This CDR3 has 15 amino acids. The CDR3 DNA reads as TGTGCCAGCAGTGGCGGGGCCTCGGGCGGAAACACCATATATTTT. Translation: CASSGGASGGNTIYF. Filled out from reference TRBV9 and TRBJ1-3, the complete variable domain reads DSGVTQTPKHLITATGQRVTLRCSPRSGDLSVYWYQQSLDQGLQFLIQYYNGEERAKGNILERFSAQQFPDLHSELNLSSLELGDSALYFCASSGGASGGNTIYFGEGSWLTVV.

This chain connects TRBV11-2 to TRBJ1-2; D gene ambiguous. Germline V gene sequence: CDR1 SGHAT, CDR2 FQNNGV. The V end was cut by 4 bases, the J end by 0 bases, with 15 bases between. The CDR3 totals 16 residues. CDR3 sequence (DNA): TGTGCCAGCAGCTACCTAGGACTGAAGTCTAACTATGGCTACACCTTC. As protein: CASSYLGLKSNYGYTF.

Details on this clone: The sample has other DNA sequences that encode this CDR3 too. The chain joins TRBV28 to TRBJ2-7; tentatively, D is TRBD2 (5 bases). The CDR3 contains 13 residues. V lost 1 base and J lost 3, with 7 bases in between. Looked up from germline, CDR1 is MDHEN and CDR2 is SYDVKM. The CDR3 nucleotides read TGTGCCAGCAGTTTATCAAGCGGCTACGAGCAGTACTTC. Amino acids: CASSLSSGYEQYF.

This CDR3 reads CASSPNPTPTGAYNEQFF. The DNA for the CDR3 is TGCGCCAGCAGCCCGAACCCGACCCCGACAGGGGCCTACAATGAGCAGTTCTTC. The V gene is TRBV5-1, the J gene TRBJ2-1, with 8 bases that match TRBD1. The germline V gene encodes CDR1 SGHRS and CDR2 YFSETQ. With V trimmed by 4 bases and J by 2 bases, 14 bases remained unmatched. This CDR3 is built from 18 residues. The full variable domain, in which reference TRBV5-1 and TRBJ2-1 provide the parts outside the CDR3, is KAGVTQTPRYLIKTRGQQVTLSCSPISGHRSVSWYQQTPGQGLQFLFEYFSETQRNKGNFPGRFSGRQFSNSRSEMNVSTLELGDSALYLCASSPNPTPTGAYNEQFFGPGTRLTVL.

This chain uses TRBV11-3 with TRBJ2-3; TRBD2 matches 7 bases. Germline CDR1 is SGHNT and CDR2 is YENEEA. The V and J ends lost 5 bases and 4 bases, in that order; junction bases with no gene match: 12. The CDR3 is 16 amino acids. CDR3 residues: CASSPGGRASSDTQYF. CDR3 coding DNA: TGTGCCAGCAGCCCGGGGGGTAGGGCATCGTCAGATACGCAGTATTTT.

On this clone: Germline is not matched at one junction end, which may reflect a read error. The CDR3 DNA reads TGTGCCAGCAGCGTAAATCCCCAAGGAACCTTGAACTCTGAAGCTTTCTTT. This encodes CASSVNPQGTLNSEAFF. This chain uses TRBV9 with TRBJ1-1, with no clear D. The germline V gene encodes CDR1 SGDLS and CDR2 YYNGEE. The CDR3 contains 17 residues.

The gene calls are TRBV5-6 and TRBJ1-2, with 9 bases that match TRBD1. Per the germline V gene, CDR1 is SGHDT and CDR2 is YYEEEE. V lost 4 bases and J lost 6; bases outside the gene matches: 10. The CDR3 is 15 amino acids. The CDR3 loop is CASSTLQGAHNGYTF. As DNA, the CDR3 is TGTGCCAGCAGCACCCTACAGGGGGCGCATAATGGCTACACCTTC.

Of note for this clone: The sample holds other DNA sequences that translate to the same CDR3. The gene calls are TRBV6-1 and TRBJ2-7, with 7 bases that match TRBD1. This CDR3 comprises 13 residues. The V segment lost 1 base and the J segment 3 bases; nucleotides outside the gene matches: 0. Germline-derived CDR1 and CDR2 are MNHNS and SASEGT. CDR3 DNA: TGTGCCAGCAGTGAAGGGGACAGCTACGAGCAGTACTTC. Amino acid sequence: CASSEGDSYEQYF.

The chain carries TRBV4-1 and TRBJ1-2; D is ambiguous. Germline V gene lookup returns CDR1 MGHRA and CDR2 YSYEKL. V was clipped by 1 base and J by 4 bases, with 13 bases between them. The CDR3 is 15 residues long. This chain's CDR3 is CASSQAARALYGYTF. The CDR3 coding sequence is TGCGCCAGCAGCCAAGCTGCCCGGGCCCTCTATGGCTACACCTTC.

The V gene is TRBV29-1, the J gene TRBJ1-2; D gene ambiguous. In germline, CDR1 is SQVTM, CDR2 ANQGSEA. V was trimmed by 5 bases and J by 7 bases, leaving 14 bases between them. The CDR3 is 12 residues long. The DNA for the CDR3 is TGCAGCGTTCAAACCCCAGATTCTGGCTACACCTTC. As protein: CSVQTPDSGYTF.

The chain is built from TRBV4-1 and TRBJ1-4; 7 bases map to TRBD1. CDR1 is MGHRA, CDR2 YSYEKL, per germline. This CDR3 is 16 amino acids long. J lost 7 bases, V lost 4 bases, and 12 bases had no gene match. The CDR3 is CASSPRDREGLEKLFF. For the CDR3, the DNA is TGCGCCAGCAGCCCCCGAGACAGGGAGGGCCTTGAAAAACTGTTTTTT.

This chain links TRBV11-3 with TRBJ1-5; D is ambiguous. V lost 4 bases and J lost 4, with 17 bases in between. Looked up from germline, CDR1 is SGHNT and CDR2 is YENEEA. The CDR3 contains 16 residues. CDR3 residues: CASSSTSRRKNQPQHF. In DNA form, the CDR3 reads TGTGCCAGCAGCTCCACCTCTAGACGGAAAAATCAGCCCCAGCATTTT.

The rearrangement links TRBV7-9 to TRBJ2-7; 8 bases are shared with TRBD1. The CDR3 totals 17 residues. CDR1 is SEHNR and CDR2 is FQNEAQ in the germline V gene (reference sequence). The trim removed 6 bases at V and 2 bases at J, leaving 15 bases unmatched. The CDR3 DNA reads as TGTGCCAGCAGTGGTGGGACACCAGGGGGCCTCCCCTACGAGCAGTACTTC. This translates into CASSGGTPGGLPYEQYF.

The genes are TRBV10-3 and TRBJ2-7; possibly TRBD1 or TRBD2 for D (6 bases each). CDR3 length: 13 amino acids. CDR1 and CDR2 (germline): ENHRY, SYGVKD. Between the trimmed V and J ends, which lost 4 bases and 5 bases, there was a span of 12 bases. The CDR3: CAISGRDTHEQYF. The CDR3 DNA follows: TGTGCCATCAGTGGGAGGGACACCCACGAGCAGTACTTC.

Points on this clone: Additional DNA sequences in this sample encode the identical CDR3. The chain couples TRBV19 to TRBJ2-7; 8 bases line up with TRBD2. This CDR3 has 14 amino acids. Germline assignment: CDR1 LNHDA and CDR2 SQIVND (reference sequence). J gave up 2 bases and V 5 bases, and 5 bases lay outside the gene matches. The CDR3 loop is CASSPGLGAYEQYF. The CDR3 nucleotides read TGTGCCAGTAGTCCGGGACTAGGGGCCTACGAGCAGTACTTC.

The chain joins TRBV7-9 to TRBJ2-5, with D tentatively TRBD1 or TRBD2 (7 bases each). The J call may be incorrect, as the DNA end agrees better with TRBJ2-7. Germline CDR1 SEHNR, CDR2 FQNEAQ (reference sequence). The CDR3 is 14 residues long. This chain's CDR3 is CASRSGTVEGEQYF. CDR3 in DNA: TGTGCCAGCAGGAGCGGGACAGTTGAAGGCGAGCAGTACTTC.

J is TRBJ2-2 and V is TRBV13; D is ambiguous. The CDR3 runs to 12 residues. CDR1 is PRHDT and CDR2 is FYEKMQ in the germline V gene (reference sequence). Trimming took 4 bases from V and 6 from J, leaving 6 bases between them. CDR3 bases: TGTGCCAGCAGCTCCTTCGCCGGGGAGCTGTTTTTT. This codes for CASSSFAGELFF.

The chain recombines TRBV11-2 with TRBJ2-5; 7 bases agree with TRBD1. The J segment lost 2 bases and the V segment lost 5 bases, leaving 11 bases of the junction unmatched. CDR3 length: 16 residues. The germline V gene encodes CDR1 SGHAT and CDR2 FQNNGV. CDR3 protein: CASSHYDQGDQETQYF. The CDR3 coding sequence is TGTGCCAGCAGCCATTACGACCAGGGGGATCAAGAGACCCAGTACTTC. Drawing the rest from reference TRBV11-2 and TRBJ2-5, the complete variable domain is EAGVAQSPRYKIIEKRQSVAFWCNPISGHATLYWYQQILGQGPKLLIQFQNNGVVDDSQLPKDRFSAERLKGVDSTLKIQPAKLEDSAVYLCASSHYDQGDQETQYFGPGTRLLVL.

The chain is built from TRBV11-2 and TRBJ2-3; tentatively, D is TRBD2 (6 bases). The CDR3 has 18 residues. Germline-derived CDR1 and CDR2 are SGHAT and FQNNGV. Trimming left V 5 bases short and J 4 bases short, with 25 bases between. In nucleotides, the CDR3 is TGTGCCAGCAGCCCACTCCGCGGGACCCAGCCCAAGGCAGATACGCAGTATTTT. Translated: CASSPLRGTQPKADTQYF.

The chain employs TRBV5-4 and TRBJ2-7; 9 bases are a match to TRBD2. This CDR3 is 18 amino acids long. The V and J ends lost 5 bases and 2 bases, in that order; junction bases with no gene match: 17. The germline V gene encodes CDR1 SGHNT and CDR2 YYREEE (reference sequence). The CDR3 nucleotides read TGTGCCAGCAGATCCACCCTCACCGGGACTAGCTCGGCCTACGAGCAGTACTTC. It translates to CASRSTLTGTSSAYEQYF.

CDR3 amino acids: CASSVDGAYTQPQHF. The CDR3 DNA reads as TGTGCCAGCAGCGTAGACGGGGCCTATACTCAGCCCCAGCATTTT. The V call is TRBV9, the J call TRBJ1-5, with a weak D call TRBD1 (5 bases). The V end lost 0 bases, the J end lost 6 bases, and 13 bases lay between the germline ends. The germline V gene has CDR1 SGDLS and CDR2 YYNGEE. The CDR3 is made up of 15 amino acids. Looking up the rest from reference TRBV9 and TRBJ1-5 gives the full variable domain: DSGVTQTPKHLITATGQRVTLRCSPRSGDLSVYWYQQSLDQGLQFLIQYYNGEERAKGNILERFSAQQFPDLHSELNLSSLELGDSALYFCASSVDGAYTQPQHFGDGTRLSIL.

The gene calls are TRBV7-8 and TRBJ2-5; D remains ambiguous. CDR3 length: 14 residues. Trimming took 4 bases from V and 4 from J, leaving 13 bases between them. CDR1 SGHVS and CDR2 FQNEAQ come from the germline V gene. In DNA, the CDR3 is TGTGCCAGCAGCTATCTCACGATAGGAGAGACCCAGTACTTC. This encodes CASSYLTIGETQYF.

The DNA of the CDR3 is TGTGCCAGCAGCTCAATTTACACAGCAACTAATGAAAAACTGTTTTTT. Translated: CASSSIYTATNEKLFF. The chain carries TRBV11-2 and TRBJ1-4; D ambiguous. Trimming shortened V by 4 bases and J by 0 bases, and 12 bases separated the two germline ends. The germline V gene encodes CDR1 SGHAT and CDR2 FQNNGV. The CDR3 extends over 16 amino acids. Looking up the rest from reference TRBV11-2 and TRBJ1-4 gives the full variable domain: EAGVAQSPRYKIIEKRQSVAFWCNPISGHATLYWYQQILGQGPKLLIQFQNNGVVDDSQLPKDRFSAERLKGVDSTLKIQPAKLEDSAVYLCASSSIYTATNEKLFFGSGTQLSVL.

V is TRBV27 and J is TRBJ2-3, with D uncertain. V was trimmed by 5 bases and J by 4 bases, leaving 10 bases between them. The CDR3 loop spans 13 amino acids. CDR1 and CDR2 (germline): MNHEY, SMNVEV (reference sequence). In DNA, the CDR3 is TGTGCCAGCAGTCCATCGTCCGCAGATACGCAGTATTTT. Its protein product is CASSPSSADTQYF.